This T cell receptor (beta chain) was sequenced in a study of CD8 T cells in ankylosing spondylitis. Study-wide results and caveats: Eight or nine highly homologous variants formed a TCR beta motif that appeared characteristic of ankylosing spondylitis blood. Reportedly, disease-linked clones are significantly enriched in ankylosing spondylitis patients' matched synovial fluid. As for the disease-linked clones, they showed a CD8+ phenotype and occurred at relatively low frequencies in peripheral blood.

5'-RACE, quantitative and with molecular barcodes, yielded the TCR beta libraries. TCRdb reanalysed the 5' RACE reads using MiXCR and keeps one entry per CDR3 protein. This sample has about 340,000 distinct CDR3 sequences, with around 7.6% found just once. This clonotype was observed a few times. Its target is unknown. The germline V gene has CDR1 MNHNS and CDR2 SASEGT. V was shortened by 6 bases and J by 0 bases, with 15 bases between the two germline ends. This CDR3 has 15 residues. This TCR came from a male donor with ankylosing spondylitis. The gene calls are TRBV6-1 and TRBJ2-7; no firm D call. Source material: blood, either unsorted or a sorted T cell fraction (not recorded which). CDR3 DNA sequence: TGTGCCAGCAGCACGACCGGCGGTAACTCCTACGAGCAGTACTTC. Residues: CASSTTGGNSYEQYF.